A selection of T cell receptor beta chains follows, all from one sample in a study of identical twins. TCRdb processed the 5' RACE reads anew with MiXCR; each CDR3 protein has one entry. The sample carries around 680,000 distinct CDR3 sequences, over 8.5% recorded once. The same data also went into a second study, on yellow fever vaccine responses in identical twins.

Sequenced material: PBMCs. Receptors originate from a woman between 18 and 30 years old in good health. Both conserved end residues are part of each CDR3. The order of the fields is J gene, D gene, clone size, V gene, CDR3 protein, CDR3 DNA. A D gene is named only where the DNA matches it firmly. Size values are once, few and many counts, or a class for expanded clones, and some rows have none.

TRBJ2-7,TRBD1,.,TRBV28,CASSSRTGVLYEQYF,TGTGCCAGCAGTTCCCGGACAGGGGTATTGTACGAGCAGTACTTC
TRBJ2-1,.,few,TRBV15,CATSQTVLGNAQFF,TGTGCCACCAGTCAGACCGTACTGGGAAATGCGCAGTTCTTC
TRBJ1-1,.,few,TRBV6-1,CASTYGRGTEAFF,TGTGCCAGCACCTATGGGAGGGGCACTGAAGCTTTCTTT
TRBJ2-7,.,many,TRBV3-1,CASSQRTYEQYF,TGTGCCAGCAGCCAAAGAACCTACGAGCAGTACTTC
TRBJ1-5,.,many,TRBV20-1,CSARRVSNQPQHF,TGCAGTGCTAGGAGGGTTAGCAATCAGCCCCAGCATTTT
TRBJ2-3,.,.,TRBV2,CASRSLGTSTDTQYF,TGTGCCAGCAGGTCGCTGGGGACTAGCACAGATACGCAGTATTTT
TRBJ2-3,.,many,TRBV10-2,CASSEVAASTDTQYF,TGCGCCAGCAGTGAGGTGGCGGCGAGCACAGATACGCAGTATTTT
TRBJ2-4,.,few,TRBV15,CATRPNFENIQYF,TGTGCCACCCGTCCGAATTTCGAAAACATTCAGTACTTC
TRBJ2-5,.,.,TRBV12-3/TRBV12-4,CASSPRGAEETQYF,TGTGCCAGCAGTCCACGTGGAGCAGAAGAGACCCAGTACTTC
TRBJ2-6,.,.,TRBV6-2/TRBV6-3,CASSRDLGANVLTF,TGTGCCAGCAGTCGTGATTTGGGGGCCAACGTCCTGACTTTC
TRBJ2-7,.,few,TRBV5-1,CASSSTPAAYEQYF,TGCGCCAGCAGCTCGACTCCGGCGGCCTACGAGCAGTACTTC
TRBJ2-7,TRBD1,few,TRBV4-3,CASSPDRRSSYEQYF,TGCGCCAGCAGCCCGGACAGGAGGAGCTCCTACGAGCAGTACTTC
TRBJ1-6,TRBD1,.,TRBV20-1,CSARRGTGSPYNSPLHF,TGCAGTGCTAGAAGAGGGACAGGGAGCCCCTATAATTCACCCCTCCACTTT